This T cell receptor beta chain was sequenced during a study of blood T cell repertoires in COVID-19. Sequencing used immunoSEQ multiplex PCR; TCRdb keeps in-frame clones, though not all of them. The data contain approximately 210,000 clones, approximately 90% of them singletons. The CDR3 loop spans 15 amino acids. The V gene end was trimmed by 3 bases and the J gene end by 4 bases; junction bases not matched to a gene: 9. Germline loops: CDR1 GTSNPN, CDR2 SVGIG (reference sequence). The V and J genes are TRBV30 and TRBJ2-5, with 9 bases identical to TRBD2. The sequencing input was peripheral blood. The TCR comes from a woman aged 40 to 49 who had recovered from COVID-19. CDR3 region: CAWSFLAGNAETQYF. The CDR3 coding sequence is TGTGCCTGGAGCTTCCTAGCGGGGAACGCAGAGACCCAGTACTTC.